Included here is one T cell receptor beta chain sequence, with context. In the authors' methods: Nucleated cell number was recorded as an estimate derived from reference gene primer amplification. Clones were sequenced by immunoSEQ multiplex PCR, and TCRdb holds only the in-frame ones, with some missing. The D gene and trimming were derived from the DNA, and the V and J assignments and clone size from that table. The sample lists over 150,000 clones; roughly four fifths were seen once. The source of the sample is a study of blood T cell repertoires in COVID-19. Overall study: The United States, Italy and Spain provided the acute and convalescent COVID-19 samples. From T cells, B-cell-depleted T cells, or PBMCs came the material, which was cDNA or gDNA.

This receptor was taken from an older woman with acute or convalescent COVID-19. Sequenced input: peripheral blood.

CDR3 sequence: CAISEGRPNYGYTF. For the CDR3, the DNA is TGTGCCATCAGTGAAGGGAGGCCTAACTATGGCTACACCTTC. This chain links TRBV10-3 with TRBJ1-2; D ambiguous. CDR3 size: 14 residues. The germline CDR1 and CDR2 sequences are ENHRY and SYGVKD. The V end lost 3 bases, the J end lost 0 bases, and 8 bases lay between the germline ends.